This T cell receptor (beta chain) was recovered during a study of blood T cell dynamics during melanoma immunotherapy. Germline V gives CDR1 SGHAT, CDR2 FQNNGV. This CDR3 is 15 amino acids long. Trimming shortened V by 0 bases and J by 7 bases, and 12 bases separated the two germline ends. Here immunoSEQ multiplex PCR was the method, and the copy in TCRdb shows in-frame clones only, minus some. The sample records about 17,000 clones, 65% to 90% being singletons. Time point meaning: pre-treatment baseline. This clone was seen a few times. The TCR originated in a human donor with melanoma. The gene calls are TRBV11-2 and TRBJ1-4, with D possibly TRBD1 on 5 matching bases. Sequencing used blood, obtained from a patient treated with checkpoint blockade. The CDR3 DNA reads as TGTGCCAGCAGCTTAGATCTCGGGGGTACTGAAAAACTGTTTTTT. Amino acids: CASSLDLGGTEKLFF.